The TCR beta chain described here comes from a study of blood T cell repertoires in COVID-19. Study at large: Collection of acute and convalescent COVID-19 samples took place in the United States, Italy and Spain. The cDNA or gDNA used as material had been derived from T cells, B-cell-depleted T cells, or PBMCs.

V was clipped by 3 bases and J by 0 bases, with 8 bases between them. The CDR3 totals 14 residues. Germline CDR1 and CDR2: KGHSH and LQKENI. This table comes from immunoSEQ multiplex PCR, and its TCRdb copy is limited to in-frame clones, with some not included. The top ten clones hold less than 9.5% of a sample with 220,000 or so clones, roughly 80% of them seen once. In Seattle, patients joined the study during active infection and were tracked longitudinally. The sequence was collected from an elderly woman with COVID-19, enrolled during active disease. Sequencing was performed on peripheral blood. This rearrangement joins TRBV18 to TRBJ1-2; perhaps TRBD1 as D (5 bases). The CDR3 loop is CASSPDTANYGYTF. The CDR3 region has the DNA TGTGCCAGCTCACCGGACACGGCTAACTATGGCTACACCTTC.